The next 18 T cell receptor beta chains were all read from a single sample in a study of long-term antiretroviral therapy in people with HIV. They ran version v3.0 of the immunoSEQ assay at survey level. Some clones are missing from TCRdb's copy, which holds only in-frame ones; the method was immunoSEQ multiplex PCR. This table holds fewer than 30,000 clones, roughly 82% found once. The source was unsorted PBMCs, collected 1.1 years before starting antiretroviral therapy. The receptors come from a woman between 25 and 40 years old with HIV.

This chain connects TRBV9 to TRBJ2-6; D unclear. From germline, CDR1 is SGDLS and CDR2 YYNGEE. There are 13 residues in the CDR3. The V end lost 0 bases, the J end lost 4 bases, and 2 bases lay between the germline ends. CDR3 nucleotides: TGTGCCAGCAGCGTAGCGGGGGCCAACGTCCTGACTTTC. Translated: CASSVAGANVLTF. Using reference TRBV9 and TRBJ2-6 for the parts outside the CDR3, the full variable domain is DSGVTQTPKHLITATGQRVTLRCSPRSGDLSVYWYQQSLDQGLQFLIQYYNGEERAKGNILERFSAQQFPDLHSELNLSSLELGDSALYFCASSVAGANVLTFGAGSRLTVL.

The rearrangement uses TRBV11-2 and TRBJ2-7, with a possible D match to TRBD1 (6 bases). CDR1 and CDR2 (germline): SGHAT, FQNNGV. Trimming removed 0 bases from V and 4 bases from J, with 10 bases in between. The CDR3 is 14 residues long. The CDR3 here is CASSLDWTEYEQYV. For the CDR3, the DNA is TGTGCCAGCAGCTTAGATTGGACAGAATACGAGCAGTACGTC.

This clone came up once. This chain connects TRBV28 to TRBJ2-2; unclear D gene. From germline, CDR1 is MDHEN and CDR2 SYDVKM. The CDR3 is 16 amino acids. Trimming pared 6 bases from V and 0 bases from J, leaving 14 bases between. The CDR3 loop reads CASSFSTESNTGELFF. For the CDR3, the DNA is TGTGCCAGCAGCTTCTCCACTGAGTCGAACACCGGGGAGCTGTTTTTT.

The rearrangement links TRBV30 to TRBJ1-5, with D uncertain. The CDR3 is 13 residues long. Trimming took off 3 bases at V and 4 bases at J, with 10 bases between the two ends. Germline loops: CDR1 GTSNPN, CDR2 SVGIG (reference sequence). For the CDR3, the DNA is TGTGCCTGGAGCATCGCCAAAAATCAGCCCCAGCATTTT. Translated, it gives CAWSIAKNQPQHF.

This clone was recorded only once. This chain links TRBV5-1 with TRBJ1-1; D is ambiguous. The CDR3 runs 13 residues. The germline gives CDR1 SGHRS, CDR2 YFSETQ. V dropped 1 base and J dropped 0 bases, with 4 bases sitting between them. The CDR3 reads CASSLRMNTEAFF. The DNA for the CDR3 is TGCGCCAGCAGCTTGAGAATGAACACTGAAGCTTTCTTT.

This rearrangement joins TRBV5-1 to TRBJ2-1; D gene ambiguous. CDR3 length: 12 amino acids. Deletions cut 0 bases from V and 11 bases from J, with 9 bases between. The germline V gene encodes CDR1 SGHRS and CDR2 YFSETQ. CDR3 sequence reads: CASSLEGSKQFF. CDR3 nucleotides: TGCGCCAGCAGCTTGGAAGGGTCTAAGCAGTTCTTC.

Written as DNA, the CDR3 is TGTGCCAGCAGTCCGGGACAACCTTACGAGCAGTACTTC. Its translation is CASSPGQPYEQYF. The rearrangement uses TRBV6-5 and TRBJ2-7; D may be TRBD1 (6 bases). V lost 5 bases and J lost 4, with 12 bases in between. CDR1 and CDR2 (germline): MNHEY, SVGAGI. This CDR3 spans 13 amino acids.

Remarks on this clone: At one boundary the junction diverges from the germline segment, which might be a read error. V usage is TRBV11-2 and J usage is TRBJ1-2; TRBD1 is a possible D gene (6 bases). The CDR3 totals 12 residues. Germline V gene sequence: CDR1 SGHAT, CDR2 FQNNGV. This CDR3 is CASSFNRDLHHF. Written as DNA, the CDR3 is TGTGCCAGCAGCTTCAACAGGGACCTACACCACTTC.

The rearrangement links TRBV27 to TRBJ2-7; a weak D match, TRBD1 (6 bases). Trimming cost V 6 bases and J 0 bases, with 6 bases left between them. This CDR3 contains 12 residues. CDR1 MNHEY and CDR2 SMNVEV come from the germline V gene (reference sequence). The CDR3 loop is CASRTGSYEQYF. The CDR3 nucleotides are TGTGCCAGCAGGACAGGCTCCTACGAGCAGTACTTC.

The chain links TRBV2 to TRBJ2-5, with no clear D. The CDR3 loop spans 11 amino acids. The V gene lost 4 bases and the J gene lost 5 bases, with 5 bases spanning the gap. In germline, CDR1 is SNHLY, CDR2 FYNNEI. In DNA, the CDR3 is TGTGCCAGCAGTGTGGAGGAGACCCAGTACTTC. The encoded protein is CASSVEETQYF.

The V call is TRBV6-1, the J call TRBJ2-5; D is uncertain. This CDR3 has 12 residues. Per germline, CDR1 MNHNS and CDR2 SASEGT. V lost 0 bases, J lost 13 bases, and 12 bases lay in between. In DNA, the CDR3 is TGTGCCAGCAGTGAAGCGTTAATGCCCTCGTACTTC. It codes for CASSEALMPSYF.

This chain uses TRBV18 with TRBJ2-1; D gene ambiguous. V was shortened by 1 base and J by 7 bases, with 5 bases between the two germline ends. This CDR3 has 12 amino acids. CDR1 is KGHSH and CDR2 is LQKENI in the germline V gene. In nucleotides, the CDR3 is TGTGCCAGCTCACCACTCGGGAATGAGCAGTTCTTC. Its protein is CASSPLGNEQFF.

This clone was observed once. The CDR3 region has the DNA TGTGCCAGCAGTGTTGGGGCGGGGGTGGTCACCGGGGAGCTGTTTTTT. It encodes CASSVGAGVVTGELFF. The chain couples TRBV6-1 to TRBJ2-2, with 7 positions matching TRBD2. With V trimmed by 4 bases and J by 4 bases, 9 bases remained unmatched. The CDR3 length is 16 residues. The germline V gene encodes CDR1 MNHNS and CDR2 SASEGT.

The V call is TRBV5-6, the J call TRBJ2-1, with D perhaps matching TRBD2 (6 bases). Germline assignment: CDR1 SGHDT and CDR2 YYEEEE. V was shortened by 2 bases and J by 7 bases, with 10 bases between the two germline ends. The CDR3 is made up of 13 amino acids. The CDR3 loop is CASSFGTLNEQFF. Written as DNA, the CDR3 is TGTGCCAGCAGCTTCGGGACTTTAAATGAGCAGTTCTTC.

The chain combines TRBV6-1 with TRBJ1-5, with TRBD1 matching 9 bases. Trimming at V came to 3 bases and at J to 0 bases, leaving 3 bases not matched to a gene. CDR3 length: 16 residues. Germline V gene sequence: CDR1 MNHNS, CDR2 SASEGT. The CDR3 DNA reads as TGTGCCAGCAGTGACGGGACAGGGAATAGCAATCAGCCCCAGCATTTT. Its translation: CASSDGTGNSNQPQHF.

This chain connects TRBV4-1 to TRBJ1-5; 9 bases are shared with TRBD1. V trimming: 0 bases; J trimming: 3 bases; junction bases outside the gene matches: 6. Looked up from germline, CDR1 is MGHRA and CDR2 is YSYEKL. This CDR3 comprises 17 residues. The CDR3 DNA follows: TGCGCCAGCAGCCAAGACCGGGGACAGGGTCTCAATCAGCCCCAGCATTTT. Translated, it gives CASSQDRGQGLNQPQHF.

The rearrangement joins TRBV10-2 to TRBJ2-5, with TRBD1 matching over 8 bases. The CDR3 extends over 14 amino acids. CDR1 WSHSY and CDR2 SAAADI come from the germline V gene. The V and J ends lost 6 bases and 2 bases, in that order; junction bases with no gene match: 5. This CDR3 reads CASRRGQVQETQYF. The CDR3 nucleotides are TGCGCCAGCAGGAGGGGACAGGTTCAAGAGACCCAGTACTTC.

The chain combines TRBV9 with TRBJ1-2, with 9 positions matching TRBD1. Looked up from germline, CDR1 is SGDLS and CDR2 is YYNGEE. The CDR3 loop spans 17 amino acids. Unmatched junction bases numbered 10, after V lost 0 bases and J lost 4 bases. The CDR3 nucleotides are TGTGCCAGCAGCGTAGGGGACAGGGAATCGATGGGCTATGGCTACACCTTC. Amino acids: CASSVGDRESMGYGYTF.